The rows below give T cell receptor beta chains drawn from one sample of a study of Ad26.COV2.S vaccination and SARS-CoV-2 variants. The method was immunoSEQ multiplex PCR; TCRdb's version includes in-frame clones alone and lacks a portion of them. The sample lists about 410,000 clones, 80% to 90% occurring once. Here the sequenced sample was peripheral blood, taken in a trial of Ad26.COV2.S vaccine versus placebo. Receptors originate from a person aged 18-65 years who received the Ad26.COV2.S COVID-19 vaccine or a placebo. CDR3s include the opening cysteine and the closing phenylalanine or tryptophan. Fields, in order: clone size, V gene, J gene, D gene, CDR3 DNA, CDR3 protein. The D gene is left open where the match is weak. The size entry is marked missing in some rows and otherwise reads once, few, many or a size class.

clone_size: .
v_call: TRBV6-2/TRBV6-3
j_call: TRBJ2-4
d_call: .
cdr3_nt: TGTGCCAGCAGCCCTGGACAGACTCTAGCCAAAAACATTCAGTACTTC
cdr3_aa: CASSPGQTLAKNIQYF

clone_size: .
v_call: TRBV2
j_call: TRBJ2-3
d_call: .
cdr3_nt: TGTGCCAGCACAGGGTATCGCACAGATACGCAGTATTTT
cdr3_aa: CASTGYRTDTQYF

clone_size: .
v_call: TRBV3-1/TRBV3-2
j_call: TRBJ2-3
d_call: .
cdr3_nt: TGTGCCAGCAGCACCCGGACAGTTAGCACAGATACGCAGTATTTT
cdr3_aa: CASSTRTVSTDTQYF

clone_size: .
v_call: TRBV7-6
j_call: TRBJ2-5
d_call: TRBD2
cdr3_nt: TGTGCCAGCAGCTTACCCCTTGGGCGGGGGGACCAAGAGACCCAGTACTTC
cdr3_aa: CASSLPLGRGDQETQYF

clone_size: .
v_call: TRBV14
j_call: TRBJ1-2
d_call: TRBD1
cdr3_nt: TGTGCCAGCAGCAAGGACAGGGTTGTAAACTATGGCTACACCTTC
cdr3_aa: CASSKDRVVNYGYTF

clone_size: .
v_call: TRBV20-1
j_call: TRBJ1-1
d_call: .
cdr3_nt: TGCAGTGCTAGTCTCGCGACGGTGAACACTGAAGCTTTCTTT
cdr3_aa: CSASLATVNTEAFF

clone_size: .
v_call: TRBV6-2/TRBV6-3
j_call: TRBJ1-4
d_call: .
cdr3_nt: TGTGCCAGCAGTTACACTGACAGGACCAATGAAAAACTGTTTTTT
cdr3_aa: CASSYTDRTNEKLFF

clone_size: .
v_call: TRBV19
j_call: TRBJ1-1
d_call: .
cdr3_nt: TGTGCCAGTAGTGCCTGGGACGGCACTGAAGCTTTCTTT
cdr3_aa: CASSAWDGTEAFF

clone_size: .
v_call: TRBV11-2
j_call: TRBJ1-4
d_call: TRBD1
cdr3_nt: TGTGCCAGCAGTCAGAACAGGGGGCTAAGAGAGGCTAATGAAAAACTGTTTTTT
cdr3_aa: CASSQNRGLREANEKLFF

clone_size: once
v_call: TRBV9
j_call: TRBJ1-2
d_call: .
cdr3_nt: TGTGCCAGCAGCGTAGGAGGGATCGGCCACGCCTATGGCTACACCTTC
cdr3_aa: CASSVGGIGHAYGYTF

clone_size: once
v_call: TRBV24-1
j_call: TRBJ1-5
d_call: TRBD1
cdr3_nt: TGTGCCACCAGTGTAACCCGGACAGGGTCATACCAGCCCCAGCATTTT
cdr3_aa: CATSVTRTGSYQPQHF

clone_size: .
v_call: TRBV4-1
j_call: TRBJ2-3
d_call: .
cdr3_nt: TGCGCCAGCAGCCAAGAACTTGGAGGGGGTAGCACAGATACGCAGTATTTT
cdr3_aa: CASSQELGGGSTDTQYF

clone_size: few
v_call: TRBV11-3
j_call: TRBJ2-2
d_call: .
cdr3_nt: TGTGCCAGCAGCTTAGTAGTATCCGGGGAGCTGTTTTTT
cdr3_aa: CASSLVVSGELFF

clone_size: .
v_call: TRBV25-1
j_call: TRBJ2-3
d_call: .
cdr3_nt: TGTGCCAGCAGTAGAAGCGGCCAACTGAATACGCAGTATTTT
cdr3_aa: CASSRSGQLNTQYF

clone_size: .
v_call: TRBV5-1
j_call: TRBJ2-2
d_call: TRBD1
cdr3_nt: TGCGCCAGCAGCTGGGGGACAGGGGGCACCGGGGAGCTGTTTTTT
cdr3_aa: CASSWGTGGTGELFF

clone_size: .
v_call: TRBV18
j_call: TRBJ1-1
d_call: .
cdr3_nt: TGTGCCAGCTCAGCTCTAGAAAACACCCCTAACACTGAAGCTTTCTTT
cdr3_aa: CASSALENTPNTEAFF

clone_size: .
v_call: TRBV25-1
j_call: TRBJ2-3
d_call: .
cdr3_nt: TGTGCCAGCAGTGAAGTGGACGGGGGATTGGGTACGCAGTATTTT
cdr3_aa: CASSEVDGGLGTQYF

clone_size: .
v_call: TRBV4-3
j_call: TRBJ1-5
d_call: TRBD1
cdr3_nt: TGCGCCAGCAGCCAAATGACAGGGACTCAGCCCCAGCATTTT
cdr3_aa: CASSQMTGTQPQHF

clone_size: .
v_call: TRBV5-4
j_call: TRBJ1-1
d_call: .
cdr3_nt: TGTGCCAGCAGCTTGGTCATGAACACTGAAGCTTTCTTT
cdr3_aa: CASSLVMNTEAFF

clone_size: few
v_call: TRBV4-1
j_call: TRBJ1-2
d_call: .
cdr3_nt: TGCGCCAGCGTCCCGGTCTATGGCTACACCTTC
cdr3_aa: CASVPVYGYTF

clone_size: .
v_call: TRBV6-1
j_call: TRBJ2-5
d_call: .
cdr3_nt: TGTGCCAGCAGTGAGGGGTGGAGGGTCGAGACCCAGTACTTC
cdr3_aa: CASSEGWRVETQYF

clone_size: .
v_call: TRBV24-1
j_call: TRBJ2-1
d_call: TRBD2
cdr3_nt: TGTGCCACCAGTGATGGACTAGCCACCAATGAGCAGTTCTTC
cdr3_aa: CATSDGLATNEQFF

clone_size: .
v_call: TRBV12-2
j_call: TRBJ2-7
d_call: .
cdr3_nt: TGTGCAAGTCGCTCCCGAACCGGGACAGATCCTTCTTACGAGTCCTACGAGCAGTACTTC
cdr3_aa: CASRSRTGTDPSYESYEQYF

clone_size: .
v_call: TRBV4-3
j_call: TRBJ2-3
d_call: TRBD1
cdr3_nt: TGCGCCAGCAGCCTCCGACGCAACAGGGGCGGGGATACGCAGTATTTT
cdr3_aa: CASSLRRNRGGDTQYF

clone_size: .
v_call: TRBV5-4
j_call: TRBJ2-1
d_call: .
cdr3_nt: TGTGCCAGCAGCAAGGACCGCCGCTCCTACAATGAGCAGTTCTTC
cdr3_aa: CASSKDRRSYNEQFF

clone_size: .
v_call: TRBV2
j_call: TRBJ1-5
d_call: .
cdr3_nt: TGTGCCAGCAGCCGGAATTCGAATAGCAATCAGCCCCAGCATTTT
cdr3_aa: CASSRNSNSNQPQHF

clone_size: .
v_call: TRBV5-1
j_call: TRBJ2-3
d_call: .
cdr3_nt: TGCGCCAGCAGCAAGGAAGATACGCAGTATTTT
cdr3_aa: CASSKEDTQYF